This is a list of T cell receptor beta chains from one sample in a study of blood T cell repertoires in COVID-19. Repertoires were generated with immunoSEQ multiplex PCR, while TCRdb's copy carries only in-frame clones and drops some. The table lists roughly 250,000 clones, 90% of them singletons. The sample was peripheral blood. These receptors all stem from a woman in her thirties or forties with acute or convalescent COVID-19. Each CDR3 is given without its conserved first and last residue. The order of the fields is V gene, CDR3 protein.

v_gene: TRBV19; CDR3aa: ASSISEGALSSANTGELF
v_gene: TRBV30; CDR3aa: AWGPDIYNEQF
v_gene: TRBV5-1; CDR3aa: ASSSRTSGGAYEQF
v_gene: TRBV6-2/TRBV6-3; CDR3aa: ASSYASGLETQY
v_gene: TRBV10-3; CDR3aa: AISDSGSGVVD
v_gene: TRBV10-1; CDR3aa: ASRAGQGTNTDTQY
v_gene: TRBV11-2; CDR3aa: ASSFEETQY
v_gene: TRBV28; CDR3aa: ASSRGLGTGNTIY
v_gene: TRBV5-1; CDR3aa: ASRPYRVAYGYT
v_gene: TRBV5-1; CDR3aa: ASSYSGSNTEAF
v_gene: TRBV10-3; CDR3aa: AISELPGGGYT
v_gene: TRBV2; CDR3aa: ASSVQGTASYGYT
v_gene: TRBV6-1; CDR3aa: ASSAGTGSLNTEAF
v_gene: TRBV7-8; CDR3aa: ASSWRLAGGLTDTQY
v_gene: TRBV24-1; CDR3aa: ATSEEGRGPTEAF
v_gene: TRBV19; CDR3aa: ASTRDRVPGGSPLH
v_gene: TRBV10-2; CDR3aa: AAGGMNGYT
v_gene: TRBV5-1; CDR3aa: ASSPREGTNYGYT
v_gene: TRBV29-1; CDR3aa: SVERTEIYGYT
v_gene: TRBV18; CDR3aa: ASSTRDRDTEAF
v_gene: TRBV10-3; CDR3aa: AISAQEDGTEAF
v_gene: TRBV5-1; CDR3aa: ASSFSGNNEQF
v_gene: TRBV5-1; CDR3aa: ASSLGKLAGARTGELF
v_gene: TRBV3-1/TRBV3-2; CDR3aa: ASSQGTAGRDTQY
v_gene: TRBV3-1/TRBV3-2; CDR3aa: ASSQGLDRTAFSPLH
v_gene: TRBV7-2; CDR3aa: ASSLDRGKNYGYT
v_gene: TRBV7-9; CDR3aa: ASSLVLGASGGNQPQH
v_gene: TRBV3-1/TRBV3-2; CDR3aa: ASSQGTSGGTLNNEQF
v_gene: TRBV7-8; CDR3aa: ASSQDRGSLGYT
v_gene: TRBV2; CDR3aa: ASGGGDTDTQY
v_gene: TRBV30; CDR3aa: AWVHLFRAF
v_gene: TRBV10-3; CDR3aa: AISEPSEGEKGEQF
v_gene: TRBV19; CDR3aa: ASSASGGSAETQY
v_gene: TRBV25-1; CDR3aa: ASSENTLQGYT
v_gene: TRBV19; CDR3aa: ASSRNLNRAGNTIY
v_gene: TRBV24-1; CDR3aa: ATSDLRGQGVGQPQH
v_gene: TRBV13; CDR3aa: ASSLETGVHGYT
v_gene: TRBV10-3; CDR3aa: AINQQGGTEAF
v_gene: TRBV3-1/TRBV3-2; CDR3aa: ASSQDFGVQETQY
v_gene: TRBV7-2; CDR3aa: ASSLDEWGTETEKLF
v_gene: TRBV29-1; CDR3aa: SVEEAGSTEAF
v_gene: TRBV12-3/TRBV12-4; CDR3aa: ASSRTGGYGYT
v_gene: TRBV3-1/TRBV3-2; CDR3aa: ASGRGTRAAGNTIY
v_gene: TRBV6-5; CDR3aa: ASSPRTPGGSPLH
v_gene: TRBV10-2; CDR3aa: ASRGQGAPEAF
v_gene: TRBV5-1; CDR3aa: ASSSAGRGQGNEKLF
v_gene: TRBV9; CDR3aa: ASSAILGSPLH
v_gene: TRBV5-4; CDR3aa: ASSLVSPAATYNEQF
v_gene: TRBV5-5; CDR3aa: ASLRDRNNYGYT
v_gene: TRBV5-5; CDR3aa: ASSPGGTNYGYT
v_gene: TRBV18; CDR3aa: ASSPRPPSTTSSYYGYT
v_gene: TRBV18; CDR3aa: ASSLRETGTNTGELF
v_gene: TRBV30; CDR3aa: AWSGGYEKLF